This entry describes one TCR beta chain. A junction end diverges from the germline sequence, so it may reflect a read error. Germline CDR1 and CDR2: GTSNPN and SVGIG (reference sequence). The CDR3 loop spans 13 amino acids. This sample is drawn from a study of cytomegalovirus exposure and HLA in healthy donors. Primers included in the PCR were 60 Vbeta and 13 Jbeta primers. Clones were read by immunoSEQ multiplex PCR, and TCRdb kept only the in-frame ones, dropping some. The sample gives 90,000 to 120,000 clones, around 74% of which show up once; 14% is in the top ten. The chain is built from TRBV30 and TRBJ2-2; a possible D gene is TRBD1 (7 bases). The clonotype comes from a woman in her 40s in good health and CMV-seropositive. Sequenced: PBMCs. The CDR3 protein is CAAGTANTGGLFF. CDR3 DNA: TGTGCTGCGGGGACAGCGAACACCGGGGGGCTGTTTTTT.